The TCR beta chain under discussion was sequenced for a study of blood T cell repertoires in COVID-19. Study overall: Samples representing acute and convalescent COVID-19 were sourced from the United States, Italy and Spain. Sample material is recorded as cDNA or gDNA derived from T cells, B-cell-depleted T cells, or PBMCs.

Germline assignment: CDR1 MNHEY and CDR2 SMNVEV (reference sequence). With 1 base removed from V and 4 bases from J, the gap between germline ends came to 11 bases. The CDR3 has 15 residues. In the study's own analysis: Reference gene primer amplification gave nucleated cell count estimates. Generated by immunoSEQ multiplex PCR, the TCRdb table keeps only in-frame clones and is missing some. V, J and clone size were drawn from that table, and D and trimming were deduced from the DNA. The repertoire holds about 200,000 clones, with 80% to 90% as singletons. The chain employs TRBV27 and TRBJ1-5; TRBD1 might be the D (5 bases). Sequences were obtained from peripheral blood. The TCR was taken from a woman of 80 years or more with acute or convalescent COVID-19. The CDR3 region is CASSLLSGLNQPQHF. DNA of the CDR3: TGTGCCAGCAGTTTATTGTCAGGGCTAAATCAGCCCCAGCATTTT.